These 21 T cell receptor beta chains were all obtained from the same sample, sequenced in a study of blood T cell repertoires in COVID-19. Repertoires were generated with immunoSEQ multiplex PCR, while TCRdb's copy carries only in-frame clones and drops some. The sample carries 250,000 to 300,000 clones, 80% to 85% recorded once. The sample consisted of PBMCs or T cells enriched from blood (not recorded which). These receptors were collected from a man in his forties or fifties who had recovered from COVID-19.

The chain joins TRBV27 to TRBJ2-6, with D unclear. V was cut by 5 bases and J by 0 bases, with 14 bases left in between. The CDR3 is 17 amino acids. Looked up from germline, CDR1 is MNHEY and CDR2 is SMNVEV (reference sequence). The CDR3 nucleotides are TGTGCCAGCAGTCGGGTTACACCCAGCTCTGGGGCCAACGTCCTGACTTTC. Amino acid sequence: CASSRVTPSSGANVLTF. The full variable domain, rest sourced from reference TRBV27 and TRBJ2-6, is EAQVTQNPRYLITVTGKKLTVTCSQNMNHEYMSWYRQDPGLGLRQIYYSMNVEVTDKGDVPEGYKVSRKEKRNFPLILESPSPNQTSLYFCASSRVTPSSGANVLTFGAGSRLTVL.

The genes are TRBV18 and TRBJ1-2; 8 bases are shared with TRBD1. V dropped 4 bases and J dropped 11; count of bases not matched to a gene: 9. Germline-derived CDR1 and CDR2 are KGHSH and LQKENI. The CDR3 is 13 amino acids. In DNA form, the CDR3 reads TGTGCCAGCTCACACATTCCCGGACAGGGTTACACCTTC. Translated, it gives CASSHIPGQGYTF.

The J gene is TRBJ1-2, the V gene TRBV6-5; no clear D. The germline V and J ends were trimmed by 6 bases and 3 bases, with 11 bases remaining between them. The germline V gene has CDR1 MNHEY and CDR2 SVGAGI. This CDR3 spans 13 amino acids. CDR3 loop: CASRQEADYGYTF. As DNA, the CDR3 is TGTGCCAGCAGGCAGGAGGCAGACTATGGCTACACCTTC.

The J gene is TRBJ2-5, the V gene TRBV28; D gene ambiguous. CDR1 and CDR2 from the germline V gene are MDHEN and SYDVKM. The CDR3 runs to 16 residues. The V and J ends lost 4 bases and 8 bases respectively, with 23 bases between them. The CDR3: CASSSPHLGRPGTQYF. The CDR3 coding sequence is TGTGCCAGCAGTTCCCCCCACCTTGGCCGTCCAGGAACCCAGTACTTC.

The rearrangement uses TRBV4-1 and TRBJ2-7; 7 nucleotides align to TRBD1. The germline V gene has CDR1 MGHRA and CDR2 YSYEKL. The V gene end was trimmed by 4 bases and the J gene end by 3 bases; junction bases not matched to a gene: 6. CDR3 length equals 14 residues. The CDR3 sequence is CASSLGTDYYEQYF. CDR3 coding DNA: TGCGCCAGCAGCCTCGGGACAGATTACTACGAGCAGTACTTC.

V and J are TRBV7-2 and TRBJ1-3, with 7 positions matching TRBD1. V lost 3 bases, J lost 4 bases, and 6 bases stayed unmatched. The germline V gene encodes CDR1 SGHTA and CDR2 FQGNSA. CDR3 length equals 15 residues. This chain's CDR3 is CASSFIQGWGNTIYF. CDR3 sequence (DNA): TGTGCCAGCAGCTTTATACAGGGGTGGGGAAACACCATATATTTT.

The chain carries TRBV19 and TRBJ2-1; perhaps TRBD1 as D (6 bases). V shed 8 bases and J shed 7 bases, with 12 bases lying between them. Germline V gene data show CDR1 as LNHDA and CDR2 as SQIVND (reference sequence). The CDR3 covers 12 residues. The CDR3 reads CASGGGGNEQFF. In nucleotides, the CDR3 is TGTGCCAGTGGGGGCGGTGGGAATGAGCAGTTCTTC. The entire variable domain, with the rest obtained from reference TRBV19 and TRBJ2-1, is as follows: DGGITQSPKYLFRKEGQNVTLSCEQNLNHDAMYWYRQDPGQGLRLIYYSQIVNDFQKGDIAEGYSVSREKKESFPLTVTSAQKNPTAFYLCASGGGGNEQFFGPGTRLTVL.

V gene TRBV6-1 combines with J gene TRBJ1-5; D not resolved. Germline lookup yields CDR1 MNHNS and CDR2 SASEGT. The length of the CDR3 is 15 residues. V lost 0 bases, J lost 4 bases, and 10 bases lay in between. CDR3 bases: TGTGCCAGCAGTGAAGCGGGAGGGCCAAATCAGCCCCAGCATTTT. Translating it yields CASSEAGGPNQPQHF.

The chain couples TRBV18 to TRBJ2-3; D is uncertain. The CDR3 sequence is 15 residues long. CDR1 is KGHSH and CDR2 is LQKENI in the germline V gene. Trimming took 6 bases from V and 2 from J, leaving 15 bases between them. Here the CDR3 DNA reads TGTGCCAGCTCCAACCTACTTTCCTCCACAGATACGCAGTATTTT. This gives the protein CASSNLLSSTDTQYF.

The gene calls are TRBV5-4 and TRBJ2-2; 12 positions agree with TRBD2. Germline V gives CDR1 SGHNT, CDR2 YYREEE (reference sequence). The CDR3 is 18 residues long. Trimming took 3 bases from V and 6 from J; bases not matched to a gene: 12. The CDR3 DNA reads as TGTGCCAGCAGCTCAGGACTAGCGGGACAACCGGGTCCCGGGGAGCTGTTTTTT. It translates to CASSSGLAGQPGPGELFF.

The chain links TRBV5-4 to TRBJ2-5; 10 bases match TRBD1. Trimming removed 3 bases from V and 5 bases from J; junction bases left unmatched: 7. The CDR3 runs to 15 residues. The germline V gene has CDR1 SGHNT and CDR2 YYREEE (reference sequence). The CDR3 spells CASSYPDRGLETQYF. In DNA, the CDR3 is TGTGCCAGCAGCTACCCCGACAGGGGGCTGGAGACCCAGTACTTC.

This rearrangement joins TRBV27 to TRBJ2-7; perhaps TRBD1 as D (5 bases). Trimming removed 6 bases at V and 5 bases at J, with 17 bases between. This CDR3 has 14 amino acids. Germline lookup yields CDR1 MNHEY and CDR2 SMNVEV (reference sequence). CDR3 bases: TGTGCCAGCAGCTGGAGAGGACAAATCCACGAGCAGTACTTC. Protein product: CASSWRGQIHEQYF.

The chain uses TRBV12-3 or TRBV12-4 and TRBJ2-7; possibly TRBD2 for D (5 bases). Between the trimmed V and J ends, which lost 5 bases and 3 bases, there was a span of 8 bases. The CDR3 runs to 12 residues. The CDR3, as DNA: TGTGCCAGCAGTCCGGACTTCTACGAGCAGTACTTC. Amino acid sequence: CASSPDFYEQYF.

The chain has TRBV28 and TRBJ2-5, with 9 positions matching TRBD1. This CDR3 region has 15 residues. Germline CDR1 and CDR2: MDHEN and SYDVKM. V lost 2 bases, J lost 2 bases, and 3 bases stayed unmatched. The CDR3 here is CASSLGTGRQETQYF. As DNA, the CDR3 is TGTGCCAGCAGTTTAGGGACAGGGAGACAAGAGACCCAGTACTTC.

The chain carries TRBV29-1 and TRBJ2-1; TRBD1 matches 8 bases. The CDR3 contains 13 residues. Germline-derived CDR1 and CDR2 are SQVTM and ANQGSEA. The ends lost 6 bases at V and 6 bases at J; junction bases unmatched: 7. The CDR3 loop reads CSVPGTGVNEQFF. The DNA for the CDR3 is TGCAGCGTCCCCGGGACAGGCGTCAATGAGCAGTTCTTC.

The rearrangement uses TRBV7-2 and TRBJ1-3, with 9 positions matching TRBD1. The length of the CDR3 is 18 residues. J lost 2 bases, V lost 7 bases, and 15 bases had no gene match. CDR1 SGHTA and CDR2 FQGNSA come from the germline V gene. CDR3 bases: TGTGCCAGCACCCCTTCACGCTTCGGGACAGGGACTGGAAACACCATATATTTT. Its protein is CASTPSRFGTGTGNTIYF. Combining the CDR3 with reference TRBV7-2 and TRBJ1-3 gives the whole variable domain GAGVSQSPSNKVTEKGKDVELRCDPISGHTALYWYRQSLGQGLEFLIYFQGNSAPDKSGLPSDRFSAERTGGSVSTLTIQRTQQEDSAVYLCASTPSRFGTGTGNTIYFGEGSWLTVV.

This clone was detected once. The chain is built from TRBV19 and TRBJ2-3; D possibly corresponds to TRBD1 (6 bases). Germline CDR1 reads LNHDA; CDR2 reads SQIVND (reference sequence). The CDR3 is 13 residues long. Trimming pared 7 bases from V and 2 bases from J, leaving 10 bases between. Here the CDR3 reads CASIDRFTDTQYF. CDR3 DNA: TGTGCCAGTATTGACAGGTTCACAGATACGCAGTATTTT.

The V call is TRBV4-3, the J call TRBJ1-2; unclear D gene. The CDR3 extends over 13 amino acids. V lost 0 bases, J lost 10 bases, and 12 bases lay in between. CDR1 and CDR2 from the germline V gene are LGHNA and YSLEER. The CDR3 is CASSQDLARDYTF. The CDR3 DNA reads as TGCGCCAGCAGCCAAGATCTGGCTAGAGACTACACCTTC.

The sample holds a few counts of this clone. J is TRBJ1-1 and V is TRBV4-2, with TRBD1 identical over 11 bases. The CDR3 consists of 14 residues. Germline V gives CDR1 LGHNA, CDR2 YNFKEQ. V shed 6 bases and J 9 bases; nucleotides not matched to a gene: 9. CDR3 sequence reads: CASRLGQGAAKAFF. The CDR3 DNA reads as TGTGCCAGCAGACTAGGACAGGGGGCTGCAAAAGCTTTCTTT.

The V and J genes are TRBV7-3 and TRBJ2-1, with 9 bases that match TRBD2. After removal of 1 base from V and 5 bases from J, the junction contained 9 bases not matched to a gene. This CDR3 spans 17 amino acids. From germline, CDR1 is SGHTA and CDR2 FQGTGA. CDR3 in DNA: TGTGCCAGCAGCTTAAAAGGGCTAGCGGGACTAGACAATGAGCAGTTCTTC. This codes for CASSLKGLAGLDNEQFF.

This clone was counted once. J is TRBJ1-5 and V is TRBV27, with D possibly matching TRBD1 (5 bases). The germline CDR1 and CDR2 sequences are MNHEY and SMNVEV (reference sequence). V was cut by 3 bases and J by 7 bases, with 13 bases left in between. The CDR3 sequence is 14 residues long. CDR3 DNA: TGTGCCAGCAGTTTCAATGGGGCAGACCAGCCCCAGCATTTT. This translates into CASSFNGADQPQHF.